This T cell receptor (beta chain) was recorded in a study of shared clonotypes between healthy human individuals. V was shortened by 2 bases and J by 3 bases, with 20 bases between the two germline ends. Germline values: CDR1 MGHRA, CDR2 YSYEKL. This CDR3 has 17 residues. The data were produced by immunoSEQ multiplex PCR, yet TCRdb's version contains in-frame clones alone and is incomplete. The profile shows about 2.5 million clones, approximately 90% of them singletons. The clonotype originates from a man aged 18 to 30 in good health. Some clones in this sample may be carry-over from other donors' samples. The sample taken for sequencing was naive CD4+ T cells from PBMCs. Subset reported: CD45RA+ positively selected. The rearrangement uses TRBV4-1 and TRBJ2-7; D ambiguous. The CDR3 sequence is CASSQLPLRLANYEQYF. In nucleotides, the CDR3 is TGCGCCAGCAGCCAATTACCTCTTCGACTGGCAAACTACGAGCAGTACTTC.